Below, 17 T cell receptor beta chains from the same sample are listed, as sequenced in a study of T cells in Graves' hyperthyroidism and ophthalmopathy. Template material for amplifying TCR beta CDR3 regions consisted of RNA transcripts. The HTBI primer set drove a first-round RT-PCR of the TCR CDR3. TCRdb re-called the multiplex PCR reads through MiXCR, storing one row per CDR3 protein. The table shows roughly 500,000 distinct CDR3 sequences, with about 46% occurring only once. What was sequenced was peripheral blood or thyroid tissue (not recorded which). These receptors were obtained from an adult woman with Graves' disease, either hyperthyroidism or ophthalmopathy (not recorded which).

This clonotype was seen a single time. The chain joins TRBV7-4 to TRBJ2-5, with TRBD2 identical over 7 bases. This CDR3 is built from 15 residues. Germline-derived CDR1 and CDR2 are SGHVT and SQSDAQ. Trimming at V came to 1 base and at J to 9 bases, leaving 11 bases not matched to a gene. The CDR3 loop reads CASSLDPGGSQPQYF. In DNA, the CDR3 is TGTGCCAGCAGCTTAGATCCGGGGGGAAGTCAGCCCCAGTACTTC.

This clonotype came up many times. The V gene is TRBV9, the J gene TRBJ1-6; D call uncertain. The CDR3 length is 17 residues. V dropped 3 bases and J dropped 1 base, with 14 bases sitting between them. Germline CDR1 reads SGDLS; CDR2 reads YYNGEE. CDR3 loop: CASSGGPVVSYNSPLHF. The CDR3, as DNA: TGTGCCAGCAGCGGCGGACCGGTGGTTTCCTATAATTCACCCCTCCACTTT.

This chain joins TRBV12-3 or TRBV12-4 and TRBJ2-7; 8 nucleotides line up with TRBD1. The trim removed 7 bases at V and 5 bases at J, leaving 16 bases unmatched. This CDR3 is 16 amino acids long. Here the CDR3 reads CASTPVPQDRVDEQYF. The CDR3 DNA reads as TGTGCCAGCACCCCGGTCCCTCAGGACAGGGTCGACGAGCAGTACTTC.

Comment on this clonotype: The conserved phenylalanine or tryptophan normally closing the CDR3 is absent here, so this likely arose from a read error. CDR3 coding DNA: TGTGCCAGCATCCCCCGTGGGGTATATGGCTACACCCTC. It is translated as CASIPRGVYGYTL. V and J are TRBV9 and TRBJ1-2; no definite D call. The germline CDR1 and CDR2 sequences are SGDLS and YYNGEE. The length of the CDR3 is 13 residues. Trimming removed 6 bases at V and 5 bases at J, with 14 bases between.

The V and J genes are TRBV14 and TRBJ2-5; no clear D gene. Germline CDR1 and CDR2: SGHDN and FVKESK. CDR3 length: 14 amino acids. Trimming stripped 0 bases from V and 10 bases from J, with 15 bases between. The CDR3 spells CASSQDLEKRDQYF. DNA of the CDR3: TGTGCCAGCAGCCAAGATTTAGAGAAGCGTGACCAGTACTTC.

The chain combines TRBV9 with TRBJ1-6; 9 bases are shared with TRBD1. The CDR3 covers 15 residues. Unmatched junction bases numbered 7, after V lost 7 bases and J lost 5 bases. CDR1 and CDR2 (germline): SGDLS, YYNGEE. In nucleotides, the CDR3 is TGTGCCAGCTCGGGGACAGGGCCAAATAATTCACCCCTCCACTTT. This encodes CASSGTGPNNSPLHF.

The rearrangement uses TRBV11-2 and TRBJ1-1, with 9 bases that match TRBD1. The V gene end was trimmed by 5 bases and the J gene end by 3 bases; junction bases not matched to a gene: 7. The germline CDR1 and CDR2 sequences are SGHAT and FQNNGV. The CDR3 extends over 15 amino acids. The CDR3 DNA follows: TGTGCCAGCAGCGACGGGACAGGGATGGACACTGAAGCTTTCTTT. Protein sequence: CASSDGTGMDTEAFF.

There are a few counts of this clonotype. This may come from a read error, since a much larger clone is one base off. The J gene is TRBJ2-5, the V gene TRBV29-1; 8 bases are shared with TRBD1. The CDR3 spans 15 residues. Germline V CDR1 and CDR2: SQVTM, ANQGSEA. V dropped 7 bases and J dropped 5; count of bases not matched to a gene: 15. The CDR3 protein is CSAPDRDEMWETQYF. CDR3 nucleotide sequence: TGCAGCGCTCCGGACAGGGACGAAATGTGGGAGACCCAGTACTTC. Full variable domain (remainder filled in from reference TRBV29-1 and TRBJ2-5): SAVISQKPSRDICQRGTSLTIQCQVDSQVTMMFWYRQQPGQSLTLIATANQGSEATYESGFVIDKFPISRPNLTFSTLTVSNMSPEDSSIYLCSAPDRDEMWETQYFGPGTRLLVL.

In its sample, this clonotype was seen many times. The chain recombines TRBV5-1 with TRBJ1-3; the D gene is possibly TRBD1 (6 bases). The CDR3 spans 14 residues. Looked up from germline, CDR1 is SGHRS and CDR2 is YFSETQ. V was trimmed by 1 base and J by 2 bases, leaving 7 bases between them. As DNA, the CDR3 is TGCGCCAGCAGCTTGAAGGGGGCTGGAAACACCATATATTTT. Residues: CASSLKGAGNTIYF.

This clonotype was found many times. The chain has TRBV9 and TRBJ1-3; D is undetermined. CDR3 length: 16 residues. Looked up from germline, CDR1 is SGDLS and CDR2 is YYNGEE. V shed 0 bases and J shed 0 bases, with 10 bases lying between them. The CDR3 here is CASSVVATDSGNTIYF. CDR3 coding DNA: TGTGCCAGCAGCGTAGTAGCGACGGACTCTGGAAACACCATATATTTT.

The chain carries TRBV6-5 and TRBJ2-2; D might be TRBD2 (5 bases). Germline loops: CDR1 MNHEY, CDR2 SVGAGI. Trimming removed 7 bases at V and 6 bases at J, with 6 bases between. The CDR3 is made up of 11 amino acids. The CDR3 here is CASTSPGELFF. Written as DNA, the CDR3 is TGTGCCAGCACTAGCCCCGGGGAGCTGTTTTTT.

This clonotype was seen ten or more times. The chain is built from TRBV9 and TRBJ1-2; D gene ambiguous. Trimming cost V 0 bases and J 6 bases, with 6 bases left between them. The CDR3 runs to 12 residues. The germline CDR1 and CDR2 sequences are SGDLS and YYNGEE. CDR3 in amino acids: CASSVGGNGYTF. CDR3 sequence (DNA): TGTGCCAGCAGCGTAGGAGGGAATGGCTACACCTTC.

This clonotype was detected a few times. The chain is built from TRBV20-1 and TRBJ2-5; D ambiguous. CDR1 and CDR2 (germline): DFQATT, SNEGSKA (reference sequence). The V end was cut by 7 bases, the J end by 3 bases, with 18 bases between. This CDR3 contains 14 residues. CDR3 DNA sequence: TGCAGTGTACTGACGCCGGGTTCAAAAGAGACCCAGTACTTC. Encoded protein: CSVLTPGSKETQYF.

The chain joins TRBV2 to TRBJ1-3; D is uncertain. The CDR3 has 13 amino acids. From germline, CDR1 is SNHLY and CDR2 FYNNEI. V was shortened by 1 base and J by 7 bases, with 8 bases between the two germline ends. CDR3 bases: TGTGCCAGCAGTGAAGGTGGGTTGAACACCATATATTTT. This codes for CASSEGGLNTIYF.

The rearrangement links TRBV9 to TRBJ1-1; D not resolved. The CDR3 spans 14 residues. From germline, CDR1 is SGDLS and CDR2 YYNGEE. Deletions cut 0 bases from V and 1 base from J, with 7 bases between. CDR3 region: CASSVEYRNTEAFF. Written as DNA, the CDR3 is TGTGCCAGCAGCGTAGAGTACAGGAACACTGAAGCTTTCTTT. The variable domain in full, with the rest retrieved from reference TRBV9 and TRBJ1-1, is DSGVTQTPKHLITATGQRVTLRCSPRSGDLSVYWYQQSLDQGLQFLIQYYNGEERAKGNILERFSAQQFPDLHSELNLSSLELGDSALYFCASSVEYRNTEAFFGQGTRLTVV.

The CDR3 loop reads CASSMWNSNTEAFF. The CDR3, as DNA: TGTGCCAGTAGTATGTGGAACAGTAACACTGAAGCTTTCTTT. The chain couples TRBV19 to TRBJ1-1; unclear D gene. CDR3 length equals 14 residues. Germline V gene data show CDR1 as LNHDA and CDR2 as SQIVND (reference sequence). V lost 3 bases and J 2 bases, leaving 10 bases between the germline ends.

In the case of this clonotype: One base away lies a much larger clone, so this may be a sequencing read error. This chain connects TRBV10-2 to TRBJ1-5; D ambiguous. CDR1 and CDR2 from the germline V gene are WSHSY and SAAADI. CDR3 length: 13 residues. Written as DNA, the CDR3 is TGTGCCAGCAGTTACGTGAGCAATCAGCCCCAGCGTTTT. Its translation: CASSYVSNQPQRF.